These 9 T cell receptor beta chains originate from one sample sequenced in a study of Graves' ophthalmopathy and Graves' hyperthyroidism. Amplification from RNA transcripts yielded the TCR beta CDR3 regions. HTBI-primed first-round RT-PCR preceded second-round multiplex PCR. TCRdb recomputed calls from the multiplex PCR reads with MiXCR, one row per CDR3 protein. The data show around 400,000 distinct CDR3 sequences, with around a fifth seen just once and roughly 3.2% held by the top ten. Input material: peripheral blood. Receptor source: a woman between 18 and 30 years old with stable Graves' hyperthyroidism.

This clonotype has a count of ten or more. V and J are TRBV29-1 and TRBJ2-7; the D is unclear. The germline gives CDR1 SQVTM, CDR2 ANQGSEA. Trimming stripped 1 base from V and 0 bases from J, with 7 bases between. The CDR3 has 13 amino acids. The CDR3 coding sequence is TGCAGCGTTGAAGCACGGAACTCCTACGAGCAGTACTTC. Encoded protein: CSVEARNSYEQYF.

This clonotype was recorded many times. The junction shows a germline mismatch at one end, possibly a read error. V and J are TRBV5-1 and TRBJ2-5, with a possible D match to TRBD1 (5 bases). The CDR3 consists of 15 residues. Germline V gene sequence: CDR1 SGHRS, CDR2 YFSETQ. The CDR3 DNA follows: TGTGCCAGCAGTTTAGGGCAGGGTAGCCAAGAGACCCAGTACTTC. It is translated as CASSLGQGSQETQYF.

CDR3 protein: CASSVRDAGIGELFF. In DNA form, the CDR3 reads TGCGCCAGCAGCGTACGGGATGCAGGGATCGGGGAGCTGTTTTTT. The chain uses TRBV5-1 and TRBJ2-2; the D call may be TRBD1 or TRBD2 (5 bases each). V was cut by 4 bases and J by 7 bases, with 17 bases left in between. The CDR3 sequence is 15 residues long. Germline assignment: CDR1 SGHRS and CDR2 YFSETQ.

This clonotype was seen at least ten times. This rearrangement joins TRBV4-2 to TRBJ1-1; 12 nucleotides align to TRBD1. V lost 1 base, J lost 10 bases, and 10 bases stayed unmatched. Germline V gives CDR1 LGHNA, CDR2 YNFKEQ. This CDR3 has 16 amino acids. CDR3: CASSQGPVRGQGAAFF. The CDR3 DNA follows: TGTGCCAGCAGCCAAGGGCCGGTAAGGGGACAGGGGGCAGCTTTCTTT.

The table lists this clonotype with many counts. This chain uses TRBV6-5 with TRBJ2-5; weak D call: TRBD2 (6 bases). Trimming cost V 4 bases and J 4 bases, with 13 bases left between them. The CDR3 consists of 14 residues. Germline loops: CDR1 MNHEY, CDR2 SVGAGI. Here the CDR3 reads CASSWGEDRETQYF. The CDR3 nucleotides are TGTGCCAGCAGTTGGGGGGAGGATAGAGAGACCCAGTACTTC.

This clonotype has a count of ten or more. V gene TRBV10-3 combines with J gene TRBJ2-2; unclear D gene. Deletions cut 10 bases from V and 5 bases from J, with 17 bases between. The CDR3 runs to 14 residues. Germline loops: CDR1 ENHRY, CDR2 SYGVKD. For the CDR3, the DNA is TGTGCCACCTACTCCCCGGCTGCAACCGGGGAGCTGTTTTTT. Its protein product is CATYSPAATGELFF.

A few counts support this clonotype. This chain links TRBV20-1 with TRBJ2-7; 9 bases are a match to TRBD1. The CDR3 length is 13 residues. V trimming: 5 bases; J trimming: 6 bases; junction bases outside the gene matches: 8. CDR1 and CDR2 from the germline V gene are DFQATT and SNEGSKA (reference sequence). DNA for the CDR3: TGCAGTGCTGTTCGAAGACAGGGGGGCGAGCAGTACTTC. Protein product: CSAVRRQGGEQYF.

As concerns this clonotype: This may arise from a read error, as a much more abundant clone is one base away. V usage is TRBV24-1 and J usage is TRBJ2-2, with a possible D match to TRBD2 (5 bases). Germline CDR1 reads KGHDR; CDR2 reads SFDVKD. The CDR3 extends over 12 amino acids. CDR3 nucleotide sequence: TGTGCCACCAGATCTTTGACCGGGGTGCTGTTTTTT. Encoded protein: CATRSLTGVLFF.

This clonotype has a count of ten or more. V gene TRBV5-1 combines with J gene TRBJ2-5; D gene unclear. Germline V gives CDR1 SGHRS, CDR2 YFSETQ. The germline V and J ends were trimmed by 0 bases and 4 bases, with 4 bases remaining between them. This CDR3 has 12 amino acids. CDR3 nucleotide sequence: TGCGCCAGCAGCTTGGCGGGAGAGACCCAGTACTTC. Residues: CASSLAGETQYF.